Shown below are 13 T cell receptor beta chains from a single sample sequenced in a study of T cell repertoires in cytomegalovirus infection. What these receptors recognize is not known. From the reads, TCRdb called clonotypes with MiXCR, one entry per CDR3 protein. The sample has 700,000 to 950,000 distinct CDR3 sequences, about 30% seen once. The source was cultured CD8+ T cells from PBMCs, collected from culture after CMV antigen stimulation. The receptors shown here come from a human donor in good health (CMV status not recorded). Some clones in this sample may be carry-over from other donors' samples.

This clonotype showed up just a few times. The chain employs TRBV12-5 and TRBJ1-1, with D uncertain. Germline assignment: CDR1 LGHNT and CDR2 FRNRAP. This CDR3 is built from 13 residues. V was pared by 1 base and J by 1 base, with 4 bases between. CDR3 sequence reads: CASGLGANTEAFF. DNA of the CDR3: TGTGCTAGTGGTTTGGGGGCGAACACTGAAGCTTTCTTT.

This clonotype was recorded at least ten times. The rearrangement uses TRBV7-9 and TRBJ2-5; D is undetermined. Germline V gene data show CDR1 as SEHNR and CDR2 as FQNEAQ (reference sequence). The CDR3 length is 14 residues. V dropped 1 base and J dropped 4 bases, with 10 bases sitting between them. The CDR3 bases are TGTGCCAGCAGCTTAGGACAAGCTTCAGAGACCCAGTACTTC. Protein sequence: CASSLGQASETQYF.

The table lists this clonotype with a few counts. The chain couples TRBV12-3 or TRBV12-4 to TRBJ2-3; D is perhaps TRBD2 (6 bases). Trimming removed 3 bases at V and 0 bases at J, with 13 bases between. The CDR3 consists of 16 residues. The CDR3 DNA reads as TGTGCCAGCAGTTTCCCGGGGCGGGGTAGCACAGATACGCAGTATTTT. This codes for CASSFPGRGSTDTQYF.

This clonotype turned up a few times. V usage is TRBV27 and J usage is TRBJ2-1; tentative D call: TRBD2 (6 bases). The CDR3 length is 14 residues. Trimming took 0 bases from V and 9 from J, leaving 12 bases between them. The germline CDR1 and CDR2 sequences are MNHEY and SMNVEV (reference sequence). This chain's CDR3 is CASSLSSSVGEQFF. CDR3 bases: TGTGCCAGCAGTTTATCTTCTAGCGTAGGTGAGCAGTTCTTC.

V gene TRBV10-3 combines with J gene TRBJ2-2; TRBD2 matches 8 bases. This CDR3 comprises 14 residues. Germline V lookup: CDR1 ENHRY, CDR2 SYGVKD. The ends lost 4 bases at V and 7 bases at J; junction bases unmatched: 5. CDR3 amino acids: CAISGAGEVGELFF. The CDR3, as DNA: TGTGCCATCAGTGGAGCGGGGGAGGTCGGGGAGCTGTTTTTT.

In its sample, this clonotype was seen a few times. The chain joins TRBV27 to TRBJ2-5; the match to TRBD1 covers 9 bases. V shed 4 bases and J 4 bases; nucleotides not matched to a gene: 7. The CDR3 length is 15 residues. Germline assignment: CDR1 MNHEY and CDR2 SMNVEV (reference sequence). The CDR3 bases are TGTGCCAGCAGTTCGGGACAGGGACCGACAGAGACCCAGTACTTC. Translation: CASSSGQGPTETQYF.

This clonotype was seen repeatedly, ten times or more. The V gene is TRBV7-8, the J gene TRBJ2-3, with D tentatively TRBD1 or TRBD2 (5 bases each). CDR3 length: 17 residues. The V end was cut by 5 bases, the J end by 4 bases, with 22 bases between. CDR1 and CDR2 (germline): SGHVS, FQNEAQ. CDR3 sequence (DNA): TGTGCCAGCAGCCCGCCGGGGCGAATATGGAGCCCAGATACGCAGTATTTT. Protein product: CASSPPGRIWSPDTQYF.

Here the CDR3 reads CASSLFPEAFF. CDR3 nucleotide sequence: TGTGCCAGCAGTTTGTTCCCAGAAGCTTTCTTT. The chain recombines TRBV28 with TRBJ1-1; D is unresolved. The V gene lost 3 bases and the J gene lost 8 bases, with 7 bases spanning the gap. Germline V gene lookup returns CDR1 MDHEN and CDR2 SYDVKM. CDR3 size: 11 residues.

This clonotype was counted only a few times. This chain uses TRBV19 with TRBJ1-5; tentative D call: TRBD1 (5 bases). The ends were cut back, 4 bases at V and 5 bases at J, with 18 bases in the middle. Germline-derived CDR1 and CDR2 are LNHDA and SQIVND (reference sequence). CDR3 length: 16 amino acids. CDR3 nucleotide sequence: TGTGCCAGTAGTAAAAGGGGAGATAGCCTGTATCAGCCCCAGCATTTT. Translation gives CASSKRGDSLYQPQHF. The variable domain in full, completed from reference TRBV19 and TRBJ1-5, reads DGGITQSPKYLFRKEGQNVTLSCEQNLNHDAMYWYRQDPGQGLRLIYYSQIVNDFQKGDIAEGYSVSREKKESFPLTVTSAQKNPTAFYLCASSKRGDSLYQPQHFGDGTRLSIL.

The V gene is TRBV20-1, the J gene TRBJ2-1, with 8 nucleotides matching TRBD2. V shed 0 bases, J shed 4 bases, and the junction held 8 bases outside the gene matches. The CDR3 has 16 amino acids. The germline gives CDR1 DFQATT, CDR2 SNEGSKA (reference sequence). This CDR3 reads CSARDRWRGEYNEQFF. In DNA, the CDR3 is TGCAGTGCTAGAGATAGGTGGCGGGGGGAATACAATGAGCAGTTCTTC.

The V gene is TRBV27, the J gene TRBJ1-5, with D possibly TRBD1 on 5 matching bases. The germline V and J ends were trimmed by 0 bases and 3 bases, with 9 bases remaining between them. Germline CDR1 reads MNHEY; CDR2 reads SMNVEV (reference sequence). The CDR3 contains 15 residues. CDR3 sequence reads: CASSLSGGINQPQHF. Written as DNA, the CDR3 is TGTGCCAGCAGTTTATCGGGGGGGATCAATCAGCCCCAGCATTTT.

This clonotype has ten or more counts. V is TRBV7-2 and J is TRBJ2-7; D may be TRBD1 (5 bases). The germline V gene encodes CDR1 SGHTA and CDR2 FQGNSA. V gave up 5 bases and J gave up 4 bases, with 9 bases separating them. The CDR3 has 12 residues. CDR3 amino acids: CASSPGFYEQYF. Written as DNA, the CDR3 is TGTGCCAGCAGCCCAGGGTTTTACGAGCAGTACTTC.

The V and J genes are TRBV6-2 or TRBV6-3 and TRBJ2-3; D is perhaps TRBD1 (6 bases). V was pared by 1 base and J by 2 bases, with 13 bases between. CDR3 length equals 16 residues. CDR1 and CDR2 from the germline V gene are MNHEY and SVGEGT. CDR3 residues: CASSYFGQPNTDTQYF. CDR3 sequence (DNA): TGTGCCAGCAGTTACTTCGGACAGCCGAACACAGATACGCAGTATTTT.